These 3 T cell receptor beta chains share one sample of origin, sequenced in a study of metastatic and nonmetastatic thyroid tumors. TCRdb re-called the PCR reads via MiXCR. Seen here are about 16,000 clones, about 25% observed once, and the top ten hold 9.5% to 12%. Each patient went into thyroid surgery without having received any treatment. The sequencing sample was made of blood. The origin of the receptors is a male donor with papillary thyroid cancer or a benign thyroid nodule (not recorded which). Some clones in this sample may be carry-over from other donors' samples.

This clone appeared once. The chain carries TRBV5-8 and TRBJ2-3; no reliable D call. V dropped 2 bases and J dropped 2 bases, with 6 bases sitting between them. The germline V gene encodes CDR1 SGHTS and CDR2 YDEGEE. This CDR3 is built from 13 residues. DNA of the CDR3: TGTGCCAGCAGCTTACAACACACAGATACGCAGTATTTT. Its translation is CASSLQHTDTQYF. Complete variable domain (other parts from reference TRBV5-8 and TRBJ2-3): EAGVTQSPTHLIKTRGQQATLRCSPISGHTSVYWYQQALGLGLQFLLWYDEGEERNRGNFPPRFSGRQFPNYSSELNVNALELEDSALYLCASSLQHTDTQYFGPGTRLTVL.

This clone was picked up many times. The gene calls are TRBV20-1 and TRBJ2-2; 10 nucleotides align to TRBD1. J gave up 7 bases and V 6 bases, and 5 bases lay outside the gene matches. The CDR3 consists of 13 residues. Germline V gene data show CDR1 as DFQATT and CDR2 as SNEGSKA (reference sequence). The CDR3 bases are TGCAGTGCGAGACAGGGGGCAATCGGGGAGCTGTTTTTT. This translates into CSARQGAIGELFF.

In this sample, this clone turned up a few times. The CDR3 protein is CASTRDRGLIAGELFF. CDR3 DNA: TGTGCCAGCACCCGGGACAGGGGGCTTATCGCCGGGGAGCTGTTTTTT. The chain employs TRBV5-6 and TRBJ2-2; 12 positions match TRBD1. Germline V gene sequence: CDR1 SGHDT, CDR2 YYEEEE. V was clipped by 6 bases and J by 6 bases; unmatched bases: 9. The CDR3 contains 16 residues. The full variable domain, its missing parts supplied by reference TRBV5-6 and TRBJ2-2, is DAGVTQSPTHLIKTRGQQVTLRCSPKSGHDTVSWYQQALGQGPQFIFQYYEEEERQRGNFPDRFSGHQFPNYSSELNVNALLLGDSALYLCASTRDRGLIAGELFFGEGSRLTVL.